The T cell receptor beta chain under discussion was sequenced for a study of Graves' ophthalmopathy and Graves' hyperthyroidism. The study amplified TCR beta CDR3 regions using RNA transcripts. An initial RT-PCR round employing HTBI primers preceded a second-round multiplex PCR. Via MiXCR, TCRdb re-called the multiplex PCR reads, giving one row per CDR3 protein. The sample lists 580,000 or so distinct CDR3 sequences, about two fifths occurring once. The V gene lost 3 bases and the J gene lost 5 bases, with 11 bases spanning the gap. CDR3 size: 13 residues. CDR1 and CDR2 from the germline V gene are SGHRS and YFSETQ. General observations from the study: Ophthalmopathy progression predictions by the model showed about 75% specificity and about 70% sensitivity. Blood was where most expanded thyroid clonotypes above 0.001 frequency also turned up.

Certain patients, namely those with other autoimmune diseases, uncontrolled infections, pregnancy or lactation, were excluded. Diagnosis relied on clinical symptoms, serum thyroxine, TRAb, thyroid ultrasound and orbital computed tomography. This clonotype occurred many times. Its antigen remains unknown. The chain couples TRBV5-1 to TRBJ1-1; tentative D call: TRBD1 (5 bases). This receptor was identified in an adult man with Graves' hyperthyroidism. The specimen sequenced was peripheral blood or thyroid tissue (not recorded which). The CDR3 sequence is CASSSRGGTEAFF. In nucleotides, the CDR3 is TGCGCCAGCAGCTCAAGGGGAGGTACTGAAGCTTTCTTT.